This passage covers 27 T cell receptor beta chains from one sample sequenced in a study of blood T cell repertoires in COVID-19. Generated by immunoSEQ multiplex PCR, the TCRdb table keeps only in-frame clones and is missing some. The sample has 150,000 to 180,000 clones, roughly nine tenths seen once; the top ten hold approximately 0.59%. The specimen was peripheral blood. These receptors all stem from a man aged 45-65 years with acute or convalescent COVID-19.

The J gene is TRBJ2-3, the V gene TRBV6-5; D unclear. Trimming left V 8 bases short and J 2 bases short, with 5 bases between. The CDR3 is 11 amino acids. CDR1 is MNHEY and CDR2 is SVGAGI in the germline V gene. Here the CDR3 DNA reads TGTGCCAGCTCTAACACAGATACGCAGTATTTT. Protein product: CASSNTDTQYF.

This chain links TRBV2 with TRBJ2-3; 7 bases align to TRBD2. The junction had 16 bases not matched to a gene; V was cut back by 6 bases and J by 1 base. Per the germline V gene, CDR1 is SNHLY and CDR2 is FYNNEI. There are 18 residues in the CDR3. CDR3 nucleotide sequence: TGTGCCAGCAGACCTTCTCTCGCGGAGCGGGGTGGCACAGATACGCAGTATTTT. Its protein is CASRPSLAERGGTDTQYF.

V usage is TRBV6-6 and J usage is TRBJ1-3; 9 bases agree with TRBD1. The germline V gene has CDR1 MNHNY and CDR2 SVGAGI (reference sequence). This CDR3 contains 16 residues. J lost 1 base, V lost 2 bases, and 3 bases had no gene match. In DNA form, the CDR3 reads TGTGCCAGCAGTTACGGACAGGGGCCGTCTGGAAACACCATATATTTT. This sequence encodes CASSYGQGPSGNTIYF.

The V and J genes are TRBV7-9 and TRBJ2-2, with a weak D call TRBD1 (5 bases). Germline values: CDR1 SEHNR, CDR2 FQNEAQ (reference sequence). The CDR3 contains 18 residues. V was shortened by 3 bases and J by 3 bases, with 20 bases between the two germline ends. The CDR3 coding sequence is TGTGCCAGCAGCTTTCCTGGCGTCGACAGAGATTACACCGGGGAGCTGTTTTTT. Amino acids: CASSFPGVDRDYTGELFF.

The chain combines TRBV25-1 with TRBJ1-3, with 9 positions matching TRBD1. After removal of 4 bases from V and 4 bases from J, the junction contained 2 bases not matched to a gene. The CDR3 spans 14 residues. From germline, CDR1 is MGHDK and CDR2 SYGVNS. The CDR3 DNA follows: TGTGCCAGCAGTGGGACAGGGGTGGGAAACACCATATATTTT. As protein: CASSGTGVGNTIYF.

The chain is built from TRBV28 and TRBJ2-7; 13 nucleotides agree with TRBD2. Germline values: CDR1 MDHEN, CDR2 SYDVKM. With V trimmed by 5 bases and J by 4 bases, 5 bases remained unmatched. The CDR3 is made up of 15 amino acids. This chain's CDR3 is CASSLRTSGRYEQYF. In nucleotides, the CDR3 is TGTGCCAGCAGTCTCAGGACTAGCGGGAGATACGAGCAGTACTTC. The complete variable domain, with remaining parts taken from reference TRBV28 and TRBJ2-7, reads DVKVTQSSRYLVKRTGEKVFLECVQDMDHENMFWYRQDPGLGLRLIYFSYDVKMKEKGDIPEGYSVSREKKERFSLILESASTNQTSMYLCASSLRTSGRYEQYFGPGTRLTVT.

In DNA, the CDR3 is TGTGCCAGCAGCCCGGGACAGGGGCTCTCCTACGAGCAGTACGTC. The encoded protein is CASSPGQGLSYEQYV. This chain uses TRBV11-1 with TRBJ2-7, with 10 bases that match TRBD1. The trim removed 5 bases at V and 0 bases at J, leaving 4 bases unmatched. CDR1 is SGHAT and CDR2 is FQDESV in the germline V gene (reference sequence). This CDR3 contains 15 residues.

The chain links TRBV11-1 to TRBJ2-5; D uncertain. V was trimmed by 1 base and J by 5 bases, leaving 5 bases between them. Germline V lookup: CDR1 SGHAT, CDR2 FQDESV (reference sequence). The CDR3 spans 12 residues. CDR3 region: CASSLERETQYF. Written as DNA, the CDR3 is TGTGCCAGCAGCTTAGAGAGGGAGACCCAGTACTTC.

The gene calls are TRBV6-5 and TRBJ1-1; 8 bases fit TRBD1. The germline gives CDR1 MNHEY, CDR2 SVGAGI. CDR3 length: 15 amino acids. J lost 1 base, V lost 8 bases, and 9 bases had no gene match. CDR3 coding DNA: TGTGCCAGCGGCGACCCCGGACAGGGGAACACTGAAGCTTTCTTT. This sequence encodes CASGDPGQGNTEAFF.

With respect to this clone: The identical CDR3 is also encoded by other nucleotide sequences in the sample. The CDR3 DNA reads as TGTGCCAGCAGCTCCCAAGGGGGTTCCTACAATGAGCAGTTCTTC. This codes for CASSSQGGSYNEQFF. This chain joins TRBV7-3 and TRBJ2-1; tentatively, D is TRBD1 (6 bases). The V end was cut by 4 bases, the J end by 1 base, with 11 bases between. Germline lookup yields CDR1 SGHTA and CDR2 FQGTGA. CDR3 size: 15 residues.

The chain joins TRBV2 to TRBJ2-6; TRBD1 is a possible D gene (5 bases). Between the trimmed V and J ends, which lost 6 bases and 2 bases, there was a span of 8 bases. Germline V gene data show CDR1 as SNHLY and CDR2 as FYNNEI. The CDR3 is 14 amino acids. The CDR3 bases are TGTGCCAGCAGCAGGGCCCCTGGGGCCAACGTCCTGACTTTC. It is translated as CASSRAPGANVLTF.

J is TRBJ1-2 and V is TRBV10-3, with D tentatively TRBD1 (6 bases). V lost 3 bases and J 7 bases, leaving 15 bases between the germline ends. CDR1 is ENHRY, CDR2 SYGVKD, per germline. The CDR3 runs to 14 residues. DNA for the CDR3: TGTGCCATCAGTGACGAACAGGGAGCTGGTGGCTACACCTTC. Its translation is CAISDEQGAGGYTF.

The gene calls are TRBV6-2 or TRBV6-3 and TRBJ2-7; the match to TRBD1 covers 7 bases. V lost 2 bases and J lost 4; bases outside the gene matches: 8. Germline V gives CDR1 MNHEY, CDR2 SVGEGT. CDR3 length equals 15 residues. The CDR3 DNA follows: TGTGCCAGCAGTTACCCCGGACAGGTTGGGTACGAGCAGTACGTC. It translates to CASSYPGQVGYEQYV.

This clone was found once. This chain uses TRBV3-1 (or the pseudogene TRBV3-2) with TRBJ1-5; a possible D gene is TRBD1 (6 bases). Germline V gene data show CDR1 as LGHDT and CDR2 as YNNKEL (reference sequence). The CDR3 contains 14 residues. Trimming shortened V by 0 bases and J by 7 bases, and 10 bases separated the two germline ends. CDR3 sequence (DNA): TGTGCCAGCAGCCAAGATGGGGGCCGGCAGCCCCAGCATTTT. It translates to CASSQDGGRQPQHF.

The V gene is TRBV30, the J gene TRBJ2-7; D remains ambiguous. V dropped 3 bases and J dropped 6 bases, with 15 bases sitting between them. The CDR3 sequence is 13 residues long. Germline V gives CDR1 GTSNPN, CDR2 SVGIG (reference sequence). The CDR3 DNA is TGTGCCTGGAGGCGCGGCGCTCTGGGCGAGCAGTACTTC. As protein: CAWRRGALGEQYF.

This clone was counted between two and nine times. V gene TRBV27 combines with J gene TRBJ2-7; D gene unclear. Trimming removed 0 bases at V and 3 bases at J, with 6 bases between. The CDR3 has 13 residues. Germline lookup yields CDR1 MNHEY and CDR2 SMNVEV (reference sequence). The CDR3 DNA sequence: TGTGCCAGCAGTTTATCGGGCAACTACGAGCAGTACTTC. Protein: CASSLSGNYEQYF.

The J gene is TRBJ2-3, the V gene TRBV6-6; maybe TRBD2 (6 bases). Germline V gene lookup returns CDR1 MNHNY and CDR2 SVGAGI (reference sequence). The CDR3 length is 14 residues. The V end lost 5 bases, the J end lost 0 bases, and 9 bases lay between the germline ends. CDR3 DNA sequence: TGTGCCAGCAGTATCGGGACTAGCACAGATACGCAGTATTTT. Protein product: CASSIGTSTDTQYF.

The chain is built from TRBV27 and TRBJ2-7; 9 nucleotides align to TRBD2. Unmatched junction bases numbered 6, after V lost 2 bases and J lost 4 bases. CDR3 size: 15 residues. Germline V gene sequence: CDR1 MNHEY, CDR2 SMNVEV (reference sequence). Written as DNA, the CDR3 is TGTGCCAGCAGTTTAGTTGCTAGCGGGAAGTACGAGCAGTACTTC. It translates to CASSLVASGKYEQYF.

This chain links TRBV7-9 with TRBJ2-7, with D possibly TRBD1 on 5 matching bases. Germline loops: CDR1 SEHNR, CDR2 FQNEAQ (reference sequence). This CDR3 is 15 amino acids long. V lost 4 bases and J 4 bases, leaving 17 bases between the germline ends. CDR3 sequence reads: CASSSGPGTLYEQYF. The CDR3, as DNA: TGTGCCAGCAGCTCAGGGCCCGGAACTTTGTACGAGCAGTACTTC. Drawing the rest from reference TRBV7-9 and TRBJ2-7, the complete variable domain is DTGVSQNPRHKITKRGQNVTFRCDPISEHNRLYWYRQTLGQGPEFLTYFQNEAQLEKSRLLSDRFSAERPKGSFSTLEIQRTEQGDSAMYLCASSSGPGTLYEQYFGPGTRLTVT.

The chain couples TRBV7-6 to TRBJ1-1, with D possibly TRBD1 on 5 matching bases. This CDR3 contains 15 residues. Germline V lookup: CDR1 SGHVS, CDR2 FNYEAQ. V was clipped by 2 bases and J by 6 bases, with 16 bases between them. DNA for the CDR3: TGTGCCAGCAGCTTAAAGGGGTGGGGCAACTCTGAAGCTTTCTTT. Amino acid sequence: CASSLKGWGNSEAFF. Drawing the rest from reference TRBV7-6 and TRBJ1-1, the complete variable domain is GAGVSQSPRYKVTKRGQDVALRCDPISGHVSLYWYRQALGQGPEFLTYFNYEAQQDKSGLPNDRFSAERPEGSISTLTIQRTEQRDSAMYRCASSLKGWGNSEAFFGQGTRLTVV.

The rearrangement uses TRBV9 and TRBJ2-1; maybe TRBD2 (5 bases). The V gene's germline CDR1 is SGDLS and CDR2 YYNGEE. This CDR3 spans 19 amino acids. Trimming cost V 3 bases and J 6 bases, with 28 bases left between them. CDR3 loop: CASSARDLIGSLISNEQFF. The CDR3 DNA follows: TGTGCCAGCAGCGCACGGGATTTGATAGGTAGCCTCATTTCCAATGAGCAGTTCTTC.

The V and J genes are TRBV6-5 and TRBJ2-3; 12 bases line up with TRBD1. Germline V gives CDR1 MNHEY, CDR2 SVGAGI. The CDR3 runs to 16 residues. V trimming: 2 bases; J trimming: 6 bases; junction bases outside the gene matches: 6. CDR3 loop: CASSYEGTGGSDTQYF. The CDR3 DNA is TGTGCCAGCAGTTACGAAGGGACAGGGGGCTCCGATACGCAGTATTTT.

This sequence joins TRBV30 and TRBJ1-2, with D unclear. Germline assignment: CDR1 GTSNPN and CDR2 SVGIG (reference sequence). The CDR3 sequence is 12 residues long. Trimming stripped 3 bases from V and 0 bases from J, with 5 bases between. The CDR3: CAWRGANYGYTF. In nucleotides, the CDR3 is TGTGCCTGGAGAGGAGCTAACTATGGCTACACCTTC.

The chain joins TRBV21-1 to TRBJ1-5; the table gives TRBD1 as D, unverified against the DNA. TRBV21-1 is flagged as a pseudogene. This CDR3 spans 14 amino acids. Here the CDR3 reads CASTRTGVNQPQHF. The CDR3 nucleotides are TGTGCCAGCACCCGGACAGGGGTGAATCAGCCCCAGCATTTT.

The rearrangement joins TRBV7-9 to TRBJ1-1; TRBD1 is a possible D gene (5 bases). The CDR3 spans 14 residues. Trimming shortened V by 1 base and J by 4 bases, and 10 bases separated the two germline ends. Per germline, CDR1 SEHNR and CDR2 FQNEAQ (reference sequence). CDR3: CASSLERGSTEAFF. Written as DNA, the CDR3 is TGTGCCAGCAGCTTAGAACGGGGGAGCACTGAAGCTTTCTTT.

This chain connects TRBV11-2 to TRBJ2-1; 9 bases fit TRBD2. Germline loops: CDR1 SGHAT, CDR2 FQNNGV. This CDR3 is built from 17 residues. The junction had 18 bases not matched to a gene; V was cut back by 6 bases and J by 9 bases. The CDR3 loop is CASRVPGRGGVAPEQFF. In DNA form, the CDR3 reads TGTGCCAGCAGGGTCCCAGGGCGGGGGGGTGTGGCTCCTGAGCAGTTCTTC.

The rearrangement uses TRBV11-3 and TRBJ2-7; 8 bases map to TRBD2. J gave up 4 bases and V 2 bases, and 10 bases lay outside the gene matches. CDR3 length equals 16 residues. Germline V gene sequence: CDR1 SGHNT, CDR2 YENEEA. The CDR3 reads CASSLTYSGNSYEQYF. DNA of the CDR3: TGTGCCAGCAGCTTAACCTATAGCGGGAACTCGTACGAGCAGTACTTC.